This T cell receptor beta chain was found in a study of blood T cell repertoires in COVID-19. Across the study: The study drew acute and convalescent COVID-19 samples from the United States, Italy and Spain.

Source study methods: Amplification with reference gene primers provided the estimates of nucleated cell counts. The data were produced by immunoSEQ multiplex PCR, yet TCRdb's version contains in-frame clones alone and is incomplete. D and trimming were read from the DNA, whereas the V and J calls and clone size are those reported in that table. This sample has under 250,000 clones, with about 84% found just once. This CDR3 contains 15 residues. The ends were cut back, 3 bases at V and 4 bases at J, with 15 bases in the middle. Per germline, CDR1 KGHSH and CDR2 LQKENI. The TCR originated in a human donor in a cohort sampled during active COVID-19. The sample consisted of peripheral blood. The chain carries TRBV18 and TRBJ2-5; D perhaps matches TRBD2 (6 bases). The CDR3: CASSPSQGGGETQYF. CDR3 nucleotide sequence: TGTGCCAGCTCACCTTCTCAGGGAGGAGGAGAGACCCAGTACTTC.